Listed here are 15 T cell receptor beta chains from one sample, sequenced in a study of blood T cell repertoires in COVID-19. Generated by immunoSEQ multiplex PCR, the TCRdb table keeps only in-frame clones and is missing some. This sample has 95,000 to 130,000 clones; roughly 83% occur once, and the top ten carry about 2.1%. Specimen: peripheral blood. All receptors come from a man between 25 and 39 years old with acute or convalescent COVID-19.

J is TRBJ2-3 and V is TRBV7-2; a weak D match, TRBD1 (6 bases). V shed 2 bases and J shed 5 bases, with 11 bases lying between them. Germline V gene sequence: CDR1 SGHTA, CDR2 FQGNSA. This CDR3 comprises 14 residues. The CDR3 loop reads CASSLRQALDTQYF. CDR3 nucleotides: TGTGCCAGCAGCTTAAGACAGGCTCTAGATACGCAGTATTTT.

This clone has only a few counts. V is TRBV24-1 and J is TRBJ2-1, with TRBD1 identical over 9 bases. Germline values: CDR1 KGHDR, CDR2 SFDVKD. The CDR3 extends over 15 amino acids. The ends lost 7 bases at V and 6 bases at J; junction bases unmatched: 9. The CDR3 sequence: CATSARTGEVNEQFF. CDR3 DNA: TGTGCCACCAGCGCCCGGACAGGGGAGGTCAATGAGCAGTTCTTC.

This clone was detected once. CDR3 sequence reads: CASTAGGIGEQYF. The CDR3 region has the DNA TGTGCCAGCACCGCGGGGGGAATCGGAGAGCAGTACTTC. The rearrangement joins TRBV12-3 or TRBV12-4 to TRBJ2-7; TRBD2 matches 8 bases. Trimming removed 7 bases from V and 7 bases from J; junction bases left unmatched: 9. The CDR3 covers 13 residues.

The rearrangement joins TRBV12-3 or TRBV12-4 to TRBJ2-1; no clear D. The V end was cut by 4 bases, the J end by 7 bases, with 11 bases between. The CDR3 extends over 13 amino acids. CDR3 region: CASSSRGVNEQFF. CDR3 coding DNA: TGTGCCAGCAGTTCCAGAGGAGTTAATGAGCAGTTCTTC.

This clone was observed at least ten times. This chain joins TRBV6-5 and TRBJ2-1; 9 nucleotides agree with TRBD2. This CDR3 is built from 14 residues. Germline V gene data show CDR1 as MNHEY and CDR2 as SVGAGI. The V and J ends lost 5 bases and 10 bases, in that order; junction bases with no gene match: 9. Here the CDR3 DNA reads TGTGCCAGCAGTAGGCTAGCGGGATTCTTAGAGCAGTTCTTC. Protein product: CASSRLAGFLEQFF.

This rearrangement joins TRBV10-3 to TRBJ1-5; 7 nucleotides agree with TRBD1. The CDR3 runs to 14 residues. Losses at the gene ends were 5 bases for V and 7 bases for J; bases not matched to a gene: 8. Germline assignment: CDR1 ENHRY and CDR2 SYGVKD. In nucleotides, the CDR3 is TGTGCCATCAGTCCGACAGGGTTGAACCAGCCCCAGCATTTT. It is translated as CAISPTGLNQPQHF.

In this sample, this clone turned up a few times. The chain uses TRBV4-3 and TRBJ2-7, with 7 bases matching TRBD1. With V trimmed by 0 bases and J by 2 bases, 1 base remained unmatched. CDR3 size: 14 residues. In germline, CDR1 is LGHNA, CDR2 YSLEER. CDR3 in amino acids: CASSQETGPYEQYF. CDR3 bases: TGCGCCAGCAGCCAAGAGACAGGGCCCTACGAGCAGTACTTC.

The genes are TRBV5-1 and TRBJ2-2; 7 bases fit TRBD1. This CDR3 contains 17 residues. Germline lookup yields CDR1 SGHRS and CDR2 YFSETQ. Trimming removed 0 bases from V and 6 bases from J; junction bases left unmatched: 11. This chain's CDR3 is CASSLESRDRWAGELFF. The CDR3 DNA follows: TGCGCCAGCAGCTTGGAGTCTCGGGACAGATGGGCCGGGGAGCTGTTTTTT.

The V and J genes are TRBV19 and TRBJ1-3; perhaps TRBD1 as D (5 bases). This CDR3 has 15 amino acids. Germline V gene sequence: CDR1 LNHDA, CDR2 SQIVND (reference sequence). The ends were cut back, 6 bases at V and 2 bases at J, with 14 bases in the middle. The CDR3 reads CASSRDRRPGNTIYF. For the CDR3, the DNA is TGTGCCAGTAGCAGAGACAGAAGACCTGGAAACACCATATATTTT.

V and J are TRBV9 and TRBJ1-2; D uncertain. The germline gives CDR1 SGDLS, CDR2 YYNGEE. V lost 3 bases and J 6 bases, leaving 6 bases between the germline ends. The CDR3 runs 11 residues. The CDR3 spells CASSAPDGYTF. As DNA, the CDR3 is TGTGCCAGCAGCGCTCCGGATGGCTACACCTTC.

V and J are TRBV10-3 and TRBJ2-3; tentative D call: TRBD2 (6 bases). The CDR3 sequence is 18 residues long. In germline, CDR1 is ENHRY, CDR2 SYGVKD. With 0 bases removed from V and 2 bases from J, the gap between germline ends came to 18 bases. The DNA of the CDR3 is TGTGCCATCAGTGAGTCGGGCTGGCTAGCGAGTTACACAGATACGCAGTATTTT. Its translation: CAISESGWLASYTDTQYF.

The V call is TRBV9, the J call TRBJ2-2, with D possibly being TRBD2 (5 bases). This CDR3 comprises 17 residues. Trimming shortened V by 2 bases and J by 1 base, and 15 bases separated the two germline ends. Germline CDR1 reads SGDLS; CDR2 reads YYNGEE. This CDR3 reads CASSVEASRRNTGELFF. For the CDR3, the DNA is TGTGCCAGCAGCGTTGAGGCTAGCCGCCGGAACACCGGGGAGCTGTTTTTT.

The chain has TRBV6-1 and TRBJ1-1; D not resolved. Per the germline V gene, CDR1 is MNHNS and CDR2 is SASEGT. Trimming took 3 bases from V and 4 from J, leaving 9 bases between them. The CDR3 totals 13 residues. CDR3 region: CASSDQDGTEAFF. The CDR3 DNA reads TGTGCCAGCAGTGACCAGGATGGCACTGAAGCTTTCTTT.

The chain joins TRBV3-1 (or the pseudogene TRBV3-2) to TRBJ1-3, with D possibly TRBD1 on 5 matching bases. Trimming shortened V by 0 bases and J by 0 bases, and 9 bases separated the two germline ends. This CDR3 spans 16 amino acids. The germline V gene encodes CDR1 LGHDT and CDR2 YNNKEL (reference sequence). The CDR3 DNA sequence: TGTGCCAGCAGCCAAGATGCAGGGCACTCTGGAAACACCATATATTTT. It is translated as CASSQDAGHSGNTIYF.

The chain employs TRBV5-5 and TRBJ2-7; D remains ambiguous. There are 13 residues in the CDR3. Looked up from germline, CDR1 is SGHKS and CDR2 is YYEKEE (reference sequence). V gave up 4 bases and J gave up 9 bases, with 17 bases separating them. The CDR3 loop reads CASSPSGLGVQYV. The CDR3 DNA reads TGTGCCAGCAGCCCCTCGGGTCTAGGAGTGCAGTACGTC.